This TCR beta chain was recorded in a study of response to subunit inactivated influenza vaccine. In this sample, this clonotype turned up many times. Its antigen is not identified. The germline V and J ends were trimmed by 2 bases and 4 bases, with 8 bases remaining between them. The CDR3 totals 14 residues. Germline loops: CDR1 SGHTA, CDR2 FQGNSA. Broader study findings: Few additional T cells are recruited per seasonal influenza vaccination, authors suggested.

In TCRdb, the RT-PCR reads were re-called with MiXCR into one record per CDR3 protein. The data contain about 830,000 distinct CDR3 sequences, under 20% of them singletons. The sequenced sample was PBMCs from blood, obtained more than 4 days after vaccination. V and J are TRBV7-2 and TRBJ2-2, with D hard to call. This TCR was sampled from a man between 45 and 60 years old who received an inactivated influenza vaccine. The CDR3 is CASSLIGGTGELFF. The CDR3 DNA reads as TGTGCCAGCAGCTTAATCGGTGGCACCGGGGAGCTGTTTTTT.